Given below is one TCR beta chain in context. This sample was taken from a study of blood T cell repertoires in COVID-19. The overall study: The analysed material was cDNA or gDNA that came from T cells, B-cell-depleted T cells, or PBMCs.

In the authors' methods: It was from reference gene primer amplification that nucleated cell counts were estimated. TCRdb keeps only in-frame clones here, not all; method: immunoSEQ multiplex PCR. V and J calls and clone size are copied from that table; D and trimming were computed from the DNA. The sample records approximately 210,000 clones, about 91% being singletons. What was sequenced was peripheral blood. This receptor was taken from a man under 40 with acute or convalescent COVID-19.

CDR3 in DNA: TGTGCCAGCAGTGAAGCAGGGCAGGGGTATTCACCCCTCCACTTT. Its protein is CASSEAGQGYSPLHF. The chain links TRBV2 to TRBJ1-6; perhaps TRBD1 as D (6 bases). Germline loops: CDR1 SNHLY, CDR2 FYNNEI. V lost 0 bases and J 8 bases, leaving 11 bases between the germline ends. This CDR3 has 15 amino acids.